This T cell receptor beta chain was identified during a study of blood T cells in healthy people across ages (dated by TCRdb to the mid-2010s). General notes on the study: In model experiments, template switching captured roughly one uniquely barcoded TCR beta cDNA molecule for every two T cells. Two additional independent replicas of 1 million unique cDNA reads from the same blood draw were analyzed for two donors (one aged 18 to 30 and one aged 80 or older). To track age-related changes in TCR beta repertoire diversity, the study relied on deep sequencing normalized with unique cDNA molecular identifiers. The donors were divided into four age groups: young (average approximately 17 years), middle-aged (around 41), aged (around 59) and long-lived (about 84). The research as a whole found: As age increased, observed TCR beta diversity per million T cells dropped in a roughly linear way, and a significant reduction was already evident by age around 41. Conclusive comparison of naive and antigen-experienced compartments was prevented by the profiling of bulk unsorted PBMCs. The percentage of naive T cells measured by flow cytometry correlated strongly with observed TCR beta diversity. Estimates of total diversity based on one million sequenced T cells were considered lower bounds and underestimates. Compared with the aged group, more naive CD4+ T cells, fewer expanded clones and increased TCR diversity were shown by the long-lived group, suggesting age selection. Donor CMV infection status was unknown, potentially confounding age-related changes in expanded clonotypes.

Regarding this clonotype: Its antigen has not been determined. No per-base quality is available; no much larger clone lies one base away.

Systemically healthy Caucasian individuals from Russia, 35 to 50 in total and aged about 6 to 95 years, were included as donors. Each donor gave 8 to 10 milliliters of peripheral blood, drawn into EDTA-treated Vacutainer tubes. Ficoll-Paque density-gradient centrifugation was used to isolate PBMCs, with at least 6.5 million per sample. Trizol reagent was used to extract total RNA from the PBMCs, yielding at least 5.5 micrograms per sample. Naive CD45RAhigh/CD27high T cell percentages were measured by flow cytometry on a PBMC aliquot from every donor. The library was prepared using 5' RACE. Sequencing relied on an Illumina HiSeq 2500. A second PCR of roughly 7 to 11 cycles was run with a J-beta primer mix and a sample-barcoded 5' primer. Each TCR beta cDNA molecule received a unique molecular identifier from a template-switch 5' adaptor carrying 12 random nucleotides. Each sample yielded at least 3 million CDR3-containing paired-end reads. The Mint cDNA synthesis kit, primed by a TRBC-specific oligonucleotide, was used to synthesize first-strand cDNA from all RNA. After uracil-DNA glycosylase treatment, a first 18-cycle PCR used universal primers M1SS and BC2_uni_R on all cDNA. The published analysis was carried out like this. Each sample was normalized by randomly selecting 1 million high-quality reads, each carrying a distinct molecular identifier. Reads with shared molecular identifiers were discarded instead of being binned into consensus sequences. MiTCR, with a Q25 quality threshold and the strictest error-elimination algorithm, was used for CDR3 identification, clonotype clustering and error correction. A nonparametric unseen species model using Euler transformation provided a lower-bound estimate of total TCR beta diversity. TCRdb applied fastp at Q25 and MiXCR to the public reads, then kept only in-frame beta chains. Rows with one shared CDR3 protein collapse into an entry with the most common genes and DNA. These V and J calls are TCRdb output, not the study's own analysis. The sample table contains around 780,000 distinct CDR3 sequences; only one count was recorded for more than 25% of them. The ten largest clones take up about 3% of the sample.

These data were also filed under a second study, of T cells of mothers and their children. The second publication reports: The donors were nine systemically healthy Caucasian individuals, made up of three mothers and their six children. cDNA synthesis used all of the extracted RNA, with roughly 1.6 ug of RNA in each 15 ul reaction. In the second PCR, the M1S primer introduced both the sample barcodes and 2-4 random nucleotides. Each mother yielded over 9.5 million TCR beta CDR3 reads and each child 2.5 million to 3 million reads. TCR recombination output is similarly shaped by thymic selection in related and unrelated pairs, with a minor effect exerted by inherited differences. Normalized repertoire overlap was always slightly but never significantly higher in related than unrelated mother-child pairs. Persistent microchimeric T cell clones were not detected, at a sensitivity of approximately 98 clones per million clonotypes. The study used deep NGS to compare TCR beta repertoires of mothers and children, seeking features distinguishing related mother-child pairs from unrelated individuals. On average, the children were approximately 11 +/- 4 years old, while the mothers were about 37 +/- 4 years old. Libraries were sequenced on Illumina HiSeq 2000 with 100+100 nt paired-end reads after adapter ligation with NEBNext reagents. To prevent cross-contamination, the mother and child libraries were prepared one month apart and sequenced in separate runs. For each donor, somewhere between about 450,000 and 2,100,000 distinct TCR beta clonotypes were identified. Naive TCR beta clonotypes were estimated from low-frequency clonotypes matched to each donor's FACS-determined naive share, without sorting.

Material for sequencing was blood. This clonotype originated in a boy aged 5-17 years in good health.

DNA sequence: TGCAGTGCTAGAGGCCTGGGTAGAGGCACAGATACGCAGTATTTT. It is translated as CSARGLGRGTDTQYF. This chain is built from TRBV20-1 and TRBJ2-3; the D gene is unclear. CDR1 and CDR2 are read off the germline V gene (reference sequence) as DFQATT and SNEGSKA. The V and J ends are trimmed by 1 base and 1 base, leaving 12 bases between them. The cysteine opens and the phenylalanine closes a CDR3 of 15 amino acids. The sequence is cut down to CDR3 DNA, 45 bases in frame from base 1.